The text below deals with one T cell receptor beta chain. Its antigen is unknown. Generated by immunoSEQ multiplex PCR, the TCRdb table keeps only in-frame clones and is missing some. The profile shows around 66,000 clones, 95% to 98% of them singletons. CDR3 size: 18 residues. This record belongs to a study of cytomegalovirus exposure and HLA in healthy donors. Study-level points and caveats: In vitro data verified a few CMV-associated chains as specific for CMV antigens. A subsequent analysis found that TCR clusters from the first cohort also tended to co-occur in the 130 or so validation repertoires, with about 95% of cluster scores above 0. It was approximately 170 TCR beta chains that were listed as cytomegalovirus-associated.

Sequenced: PBMCs. The sequence was obtained from a woman aged 18-29 years in good health and CMV-seropositive. J is TRBJ1-5 and V is TRBV21-1. TRBV21-1 is labeled a pseudogene. CDR3 residues: CASSKAGGAVFGNQPQHF. Written as DNA, the CDR3 is TGTGCCAGCAGCAAAGCTGGGGGGGCTGTTTTCGGGAATCAGCCCCAGCATTTT.